The 25 T cell receptor beta chains listed next were all sequenced from one sample in a study of post-analysis software for immune sequencing data. The library was made from cDNA and included unique molecular identifiers. TCRdb called the PCR reads again in MiXCR, with one record for every CDR3 protein. This table holds about 540,000 distinct CDR3 sequences, about a third found once. Their target antigens are unknown. Study outcomes and limitations: TRBV5-6, TRBV5-1 and TRBV20-1 were among roughly 5 TRBV segments more frequent in patients than controls.

Sequencing was carried out using blood. Source of these receptors: a girl under 18 with multiple sclerosis.

V gene TRBV28 combines with J gene TRBJ2-7, with D possibly being TRBD2 (7 bases). Germline-derived CDR1 and CDR2 are MDHEN and SYDVKM. Trimming shortened V by 3 bases and J by 6 bases, and 18 bases separated the two germline ends. This CDR3 contains 15 residues. In nucleotides, the CDR3 is TGTGCCAGCAGTTTCAAGGGGGGGGAAGCCTGCGAGCAGTACTTC. Translated: CASSFKGGEACEQYF.

This chain uses TRBV6-5 with TRBJ2-1; D ambiguous. The V and J ends lost 5 bases and 9 bases respectively, with 17 bases between them. This CDR3 has 14 amino acids. Germline assignment: CDR1 MNHEY and CDR2 SVGAGI. CDR3 residues: CASSPYNKPGEQFF. For the CDR3, the DNA is TGTGCCAGCAGTCCGTATAATAAGCCGGGTGAGCAGTTCTTC.

This clonotype came up a few times. The V call is TRBV7-2, the J call TRBJ2-2, with 10 bases aligning to TRBD2. J lost 4 bases, V lost 5 bases, and 7 bases had no gene match. CDR3 length equals 16 residues. Per germline, CDR1 SGHTA and CDR2 FQGNSA. The CDR3 here is CASSISGGSSTGELFF. The CDR3 DNA reads as TGTGCCAGCAGCATTAGCGGGGGGTCGAGCACCGGGGAGCTGTTTTTT.

V is TRBV28 and J is TRBJ1-1; D unresolved. The CDR3 covers 13 residues. Between the trimmed V and J ends, which lost 3 bases and 5 bases, there was a span of 10 bases. In germline, CDR1 is MDHEN, CDR2 SYDVKM. In nucleotides, the CDR3 is TGTGCCAGCAGTTTGACACGTTGGACTGAAGCTTTCTTT. It yields the protein CASSLTRWTEAFF.

This clonotype appeared once. This chain connects TRBV3-1 to TRBJ1-2, with D uncertain. In germline, CDR1 is LGHDT, CDR2 YNNKEL (reference sequence). The CDR3 runs 14 residues. Trimming removed 0 bases at V and 4 bases at J, with 9 bases between. CDR3 bases: TGTGCCAGCAGCCAAGAAGGAGGCATCTATGGCTACACCTTC. Its translation: CASSQEGGIYGYTF.

In the case of this clonotype: Compared with germline, one end of the junction differs, possibly owing to a read error. This chain connects TRBV15 to TRBJ2-1; 11 nucleotides align to TRBD2. The length of the CDR3 is 19 residues. Germline CDR1 is LNHNV and CDR2 is YYDKDF (reference sequence). The CDR3 DNA is TGTGCCGCCAGCAGATCAGTCTCGGGACTAGCGGCACGGAACAATGAGCAGTTCTTC. Translating gives CAASRSVSGLAARNNEQFF.

This chain uses TRBV5-1 with TRBJ1-6; 7 positions match TRBD1. CDR1 is SGHRS and CDR2 is YFSETQ in the germline V gene. Unmatched junction bases numbered 4, after V lost 0 bases and J lost 10 bases. The CDR3 runs 14 residues. The CDR3 bases are TGCGCCAGCAGCTTGGGACAGGGTATCTCACCCCTCCACTTT. The encoded protein is CASSLGQGISPLHF.

The gene calls are TRBV12-3 or TRBV12-4 and TRBJ2-7; TRBD2 matches at 8 bases. This CDR3 spans 16 amino acids. V lost 4 bases and J lost 0; bases outside the gene matches: 8. The CDR3 is CASSSPIAGLSYEQYF. CDR3 nucleotides: TGTGCCAGCAGTTCACCGATAGCGGGACTCTCCTACGAGCAGTACTTC.

V usage is TRBV4-1 and J usage is TRBJ2-5, with D possibly called TRBD1 or TRBD2 (5 bases each). Per the germline V gene, CDR1 is MGHRA and CDR2 is YSYEKL. This CDR3 has 17 residues. The V end was cut by 3 bases, the J end by 3 bases, with 20 bases between. The CDR3 region has the DNA TGCGCCAGCAGCCACCCAAGGGGCGGGTGGGCCGAAGAGACCCAGTACTTC. Protein: CASSHPRGGWAEETQYF.

The chain joins TRBV5-1 to TRBJ2-7; D not resolved. There are 13 residues in the CDR3. Germline lookup yields CDR1 SGHRS and CDR2 YFSETQ. V lost 1 base to trimming and J lost 3 bases, with 8 bases between them. CDR3 nucleotides: TGCGCCAGCAGCTTGAGTGATGGCTACGAGCAGTACTTC. Translating gives CASSLSDGYEQYF.

This clonotype showed up just a few times. The V and J genes are TRBV5-1 and TRBJ1-2; weak D call: TRBD1 (6 bases). Germline CDR1 is SGHRS and CDR2 is YFSETQ. CDR3 length equals 17 residues. V was pared by 0 bases and J by 4 bases, with 19 bases between. The CDR3 region is CASSLVGQGRSSYGYTF. The CDR3 DNA is TGCGCCAGCAGCTTGGTGGGGCAGGGGAGAAGTAGCTATGGCTACACCTTC. The full variable domain, completed using reference TRBV5-1 and TRBJ1-2, is KAGVTQTPRYLIKTRGQQVTLSCSPISGHRSVSWYQQTPGQGLQFLFEYFSETQRNKGNFPGRFSGRQFSNSRSEMNVSTLELGDSALYLCASSLVGQGRSSYGYTFGSGTRLTVV.

The table lists this clonotype with a few counts. The rearrangement uses TRBV20-1 and TRBJ2-1, with 7 positions matching TRBD2. CDR1 is DFQATT and CDR2 is SNEGSKA in the germline V gene (reference sequence). V gave up 3 bases and J gave up 0 bases; unmatched junction bases: 2. The CDR3 runs to 14 residues. CDR3 amino acids: CSASKRGSYNEQFF. The CDR3 nucleotides are TGCAGTGCTAGCAAGCGGGGCTCCTACAATGAGCAGTTCTTC.

A few counts support this clonotype. For the CDR3, the DNA is TGTGCCAGCAGCAATCTTAGCGGGGGCCCCTCCTACGAGCAGTACTTC. Its translation: CASSNLSGGPSYEQYF. V gene TRBV7-3 combines with J gene TRBJ2-7; TRBD2 matches at 9 bases. V lost 5 bases to trimming and J lost 0 bases; unmatched junction nucleotides: 8. This CDR3 comprises 16 residues. Germline V gene lookup returns CDR1 SGHTA and CDR2 FQGTGA.

This clonotype has more than one count but fewer than ten. This chain uses TRBV5-4 with TRBJ2-1, with unresolved D. Germline CDR1 and CDR2: SGHNT and YYREEE (reference sequence). Trimming shortened V by 1 base and J by 6 bases, and 8 bases separated the two germline ends. The CDR3 runs 13 residues. Written as DNA, the CDR3 is TGTGCCAGCAGCTTGACCAATTCCAATGAGCAGTTCTTC. It specifies CASSLTNSNEQFF.

This clonotype came up a few times. With a much larger clone just one base away, this may be a read error. This rearrangement joins TRBV12-3 or TRBV12-4 to TRBJ1-2; D not certain. This CDR3 spans 13 amino acids. This chain's CDR3 is CASSLGIYHGCTF. Here the CDR3 DNA reads TGTGCCAGCAGTTTAGGGATTTACCATGGCTGCACCTTC.

V usage is TRBV6-2 or TRBV6-3 and J usage is TRBJ1-2; no firm D call. V lost 5 bases, J lost 6 bases, and 13 bases lay in between. This CDR3 has 13 residues. CDR1 is MNHEY, CDR2 SVGEGT, per germline. The CDR3 coding sequence is TGTGCCAGCAGTCTCCGGCGGATCGATGGCTACACCTTC. Its translation: CASSLRRIDGYTF.

This chain uses TRBV7-2 with TRBJ2-3; TRBD2 matches 7 bases. The CDR3 runs to 18 residues. With V trimmed by 3 bases and J by 2 bases, 14 bases remained unmatched. Looked up from germline, CDR1 is SGHTA and CDR2 is FQGNSA. The CDR3 is CASSLGGLVGGPTDTQYF. The CDR3 nucleotides read TGTGCCAGCAGCTTGGGAGGACTAGTGGGGGGACCCACAGATACGCAGTATTTT.

This chain uses TRBV28 with TRBJ2-1, with D hard to call. This CDR3 is built from 13 residues. Trimming stripped 5 bases from V and 6 bases from J, with 11 bases between. The germline CDR1 and CDR2 sequences are MDHEN and SYDVKM. This chain's CDR3 is CASSLGYGNEQFF. Written as DNA, the CDR3 is TGTGCCAGCAGTCTGGGATACGGCAATGAGCAGTTCTTC.

The chain links TRBV10-3 to TRBJ1-6, with 8 bases aligning to TRBD1. V gave up 5 bases and J gave up 6 bases; unmatched junction bases: 3. The CDR3 runs to 14 residues. From germline, CDR1 is ENHRY and CDR2 SYGVKD. CDR3 DNA sequence: TGTGCCATCAGTTACCAGGGGGCTAATTCACCCCTCCACTTT. Translated, it gives CAISYQGANSPLHF.

The rearrangement joins TRBV29-1 to TRBJ1-2; the D gene is possibly TRBD1 (6 bases). Germline V lookup: CDR1 SQVTM, CDR2 ANQGSEA. V was clipped by 3 bases and J by 8 bases, with 13 bases between them. The CDR3 runs 12 residues. The CDR3, as DNA: TGCAGCGTTGATAGTAACAGGGAAGGCTACACCTTC. Translated, it gives CSVDSNREGYTF.

The rearrangement joins TRBV4-1 to TRBJ2-5; 8 nucleotides match TRBD2. The V gene's germline CDR1 is MGHRA and CDR2 YSYEKL. CDR3 length: 17 amino acids. The V and J ends lost 1 base and 5 bases, in that order; junction bases with no gene match: 12. CDR3 sequence reads: CASSQGSSGMKGETQYF. The CDR3 DNA sequence: TGCGCCAGCAGCCAAGGAAGTAGCGGGATGAAGGGCGAGACCCAGTACTTC.

CDR3 in DNA: TGTGCCAGCAGCCCGATCCGACAGGGGAAGTATTACAATGAGCAGTTCTTC. Translated: CASSPIRQGKYYNEQFF. This chain connects TRBV11-2 to TRBJ2-1; the match to TRBD1 covers 8 bases. CDR1 is SGHAT, CDR2 FQNNGV, per germline. The V segment lost 5 bases and the J segment 4 bases; nucleotides outside the gene matches: 13. This CDR3 contains 17 residues.

The sample holds a few counts of this clonotype. The J gene is TRBJ2-1, the V gene TRBV5-5; D possibly corresponds to TRBD1 (5 bases). This CDR3 is built from 16 residues. V was clipped by 0 bases and J by 2 bases, with 12 bases between them. CDR1 and CDR2 (germline): SGHKS, YYEKEE (reference sequence). CDR3 in amino acids: CASSLAPGQAYNEQFF. As DNA, the CDR3 is TGTGCCAGCAGCTTGGCCCCTGGACAAGCCTACAATGAGCAGTTCTTC.

This chain connects TRBV20-1 to TRBJ2-4; D is uncertain. Trimming removed 0 bases from V and 7 bases from J, with 19 bases in between. Germline V lookup: CDR1 DFQATT, CDR2 SNEGSKA (reference sequence). This CDR3 has 16 residues. CDR3 nucleotide sequence: TGCAGTGCTAGAGATGGGCTACAAGGGATAGGGAACATTCAGTACTTC. It translates to CSARDGLQGIGNIQYF.

The chain uses TRBV20-1 and TRBJ2-1, with TRBD2 matching 12 bases. Germline CDR1 reads DFQATT; CDR2 reads SNEGSKA (reference sequence). J lost 8 bases, V lost 6 bases, and 5 bases had no gene match. This CDR3 has 13 amino acids. The DNA for the CDR3 is TGCAGTGCCCTAGCGGGGGGGCCTGATGAGCAGTTCTTC. Translated, it gives CSALAGGPDEQFF.